Listed below are T cell receptor beta chains from one sample, sequenced in a study of blood T cell repertoires in COVID-19. Clones were sequenced by immunoSEQ multiplex PCR, and TCRdb holds only the in-frame ones, with some missing. The sample carries around 180,000 clones, around 85% recorded once. The sequenced material came from peripheral blood. The receptors shown here come from a person aged 65-85 years with COVID-19, enrolled during active disease. CDR3s include the opening cysteine and the closing phenylalanine or tryptophan. The D gene is left open where the match is weak. The size field is filled for only some rows; it gives once, few, many or a size class.

J gene	clone size	V gene	D gene	CDR3 DNA	CDR3 protein
TRBJ2-2	-	TRBV3-1/TRBV3-2	TRBD2	TGTGCCAGCAGCCAAGACGTCAGCGGGGGGGCCGGGGTGTTGGACACCGGGGAGCTGTTTTTT	CASSQDVSGGAGVLDTGELFF
TRBJ2-2	-	TRBV5-1	TRBD2	TGCGCCAGCAGCTTGGGCCCGGCGGGGGGCCAGGGCGGGGAGCTGTTTTTT	CASSLGPAGGQGGELFF
TRBJ1-2	-	TRBV4-3	TRBD1	TGCGCCAGCAGCCGGGACAGGGGAAGTAACTATGGCTACACCTTC	CASSRDRGSNYGYTF
TRBJ2-2	-	TRBV7-8	-	TGTGCCAGCAGCTTTCATCCCGGGGAGCTGTTTTTT	CASSFHPGELFF
TRBJ2-1	-	TRBV5-6	-	TGTGCCAGCAGCAAAGAGAGACTAAGCTCCTACAATGAGCAGTTCTTC	CASSKERLSSYNEQFF
TRBJ1-2	-	TRBV2	-	TGTGCCAGCAAGCAGGGTCCCACTGACTATGGCTACACCTTC	CASKQGPTDYGYTF
TRBJ2-1	-	TRBV7-9	TRBD2	TGTGCCAGCAGCCCACCGTTTAGACTAGCCGGGTCGCGGAATGAGCAGTTCTTC	CASSPPFRLAGSRNEQFF
TRBJ1-1	-	TRBV7-2	-	TGTGCCAGCAGCTGGGGGGGGACTGAAGCTTTCTTT	CASSWGGTEAFF
TRBJ1-6	-	TRBV5-4	-	TGTGCCAGCAGCTTTGTCCGGGGGGTATACAGTTCCGGCCAGAGTTCACCCCTCCACTTT	CASSFVRGVYSSGQSSPLHF
TRBJ1-4	-	TRBV27	-	TGTGCCAGCAGTTTAGATCAGAAGAATGAAAAACTGTTTTTT	CASSLDQKNEKLFF
TRBJ1-5	once	TRBV5-8	-	TGTGCCAGCAGCCCACGGAATACCCATCGGGCCCAGCATTTT	CASSPRNTHRAQHF
TRBJ2-4	few	TRBV28	-	TGTGCCAGCAGCATTGGACTTAAAAACATTCAGTACTTC	CASSIGLKNIQYF
TRBJ1-2	-	TRBV7-3	TRBD1	TGTGCCAGCAGCCCCTATGGAGGGGGCAACTATGGCTACACCTTC	CASSPYGGGNYGYTF
TRBJ1-4	-	TRBV5-1	TRBD1	TGCGCCAGCAGCTTGGAAGGGCAGGGGGCAACTAATGAAAAACTGTTTTTT	CASSLEGQGATNEKLFF
TRBJ1-6	-	TRBV30	-	TGTGCCTGGAGTGTACCGGGGAATTCACCCCTCCACTTT	CAWSVPGNSPLHF
TRBJ1-5	once	TRBV7-6	TRBD1	TGTGCCAGCAGCCTAGTAGGGGGCTTCAATCAGCCCCAGCATTTT	CASSLVGGFNQPQHF
TRBJ2-7	-	TRBV9	TRBD2	TGTGCCAGCACCCGCGGCCCGGGGGGGGAGCAGTACTTC	CASTRGPGGEQYF
TRBJ1-3	-	TRBV4-1	-	TGCGCCAGCAGCCAAGATTGGGGGCTCAATGGAAACACCATATATTTT	CASSQDWGLNGNTIYF
TRBJ2-3	few	TRBV6-4	TRBD2	TGTGCCAGCAGTGAAGGGGTTGCGGGAGGGTCAGATACGCAGTATTTT	CASSEGVAGGSDTQYF
TRBJ2-7	-	TRBV18	TRBD2	TGTGCCAGCTCACCACGGGCTCTAGCGGGAGGGGTCTCCTACGAGCAGTACTTC	CASSPRALAGGVSYEQYF
TRBJ1-5	-	TRBV29-1	-	TGCAGCGTTGAATTGGGGGGAAATCAGCCCCAGCATTTT	CSVELGGNQPQHF
TRBJ2-1	-	TRBV10-3	-	TGTGCCATCAGTTCAGACAGGTTCAACAATGAGCAGTTCTTC	CAISSDRFNNEQFF
TRBJ1-5	-	TRBV6-1	-	TGTGCCAGCAGTGATCGGGGAGACCGTTATAGCAATCAGCCCCAGCATTTT	CASSDRGDRYSNQPQHF
TRBJ1-1	-	TRBV14	TRBD1	TGTGCCAGCAGCCCTAGACAGGGTTGGGTTAGTGAAGCTTTCTTT	CASSPRQGWVSEAFF
TRBJ2-2	-	TRBV2	-	TGTGCCAGCAGTGAAAGGGGAGGGGGCACCGGGGAGCTGTTTTTT	CASSERGGGTGELFF
TRBJ2-5	-	TRBV7-7	TRBD1	TGTGCCAGCAGCACTTCGACAGGGGTAGGGGAAGAGACCCAGTACTTC	CASSTSTGVGEETQYF
TRBJ2-1	-	TRBV5-1	-	TGCGCCAGCAGCCCGGGGGACAGTAGATCCTACAATGAGCAGTTCTTC	CASSPGDSRSYNEQFF
TRBJ2-1	-	TRBV6-1	-	TGTGCCAGCAGTGTGGAAACACACGGGAGCTCCTACAATGAGCAGTTCTTC	CASSVETHGSSYNEQFF
TRBJ1-4	-	TRBV19	-	TGTGCCAGTAGTACGGGGAGAAAACTGTTTTTT	CASSTGRKLFF
TRBJ2-2	-	TRBV29-1	-	TGCAGCGTTGAGAGGCAGACGAACACCGGGGAGCTGTTTTTT	CSVERQTNTGELFF
TRBJ2-5	few	TRBV6-5	-	TGTGCCAGCGGAAGGGGTCAAGAGACCCAGTACTTC	CASGRGQETQYF
TRBJ1-6	-	TRBV7-9	TRBD1	TGTGCCAGCAGCTTAGGGACAGGCATTGATTCACCCCTCCACTTT	CASSLGTGIDSPLHF
TRBJ1-2	-	TRBV12-3/TRBV12-4	TRBD1	TGTGCCAGCAGGGAGACAGGGAAAGGCTACACCTTC	CASRETGKGYTF
TRBJ2-1	-	TRBV4-3	TRBD2	TGCGCCAGCAGCCAAGAGGGTAGCGGGGCTTACAATGAGCAGTTCTTC	CASSQEGSGAYNEQFF
TRBJ2-3	-	TRBV28	-	TGTGCCAGCAGCACTCCCCCAGATACGCAGTATTTT	CASSTPPDTQYF
TRBJ2-2	-	TRBV11-2	TRBD2	TGTGCCAGCAGAAACGGGAGGGCGAACACCGGGGAGCTGTTTTTT	CASRNGRANTGELFF
TRBJ2-5	-	TRBV7-9	TRBD1	TGTGCCAGCAGCCTAAGGACAGGTCTTCAGGAGACCCAGTACTTC	CASSLRTGLQETQYF
TRBJ2-5	-	TRBV5-4	-	TGTGCCAGCAGCACGAACAGGGCTGGCCAAGAGACCCAGTACTTC	CASSTNRAGQETQYF
TRBJ1-6	-	TRBV7-9	-	TGTGCCAGCAGCTTACCCAGGGGCTTTGGGGAATCACCCCTCCACTTT	CASSLPRGFGESPLHF